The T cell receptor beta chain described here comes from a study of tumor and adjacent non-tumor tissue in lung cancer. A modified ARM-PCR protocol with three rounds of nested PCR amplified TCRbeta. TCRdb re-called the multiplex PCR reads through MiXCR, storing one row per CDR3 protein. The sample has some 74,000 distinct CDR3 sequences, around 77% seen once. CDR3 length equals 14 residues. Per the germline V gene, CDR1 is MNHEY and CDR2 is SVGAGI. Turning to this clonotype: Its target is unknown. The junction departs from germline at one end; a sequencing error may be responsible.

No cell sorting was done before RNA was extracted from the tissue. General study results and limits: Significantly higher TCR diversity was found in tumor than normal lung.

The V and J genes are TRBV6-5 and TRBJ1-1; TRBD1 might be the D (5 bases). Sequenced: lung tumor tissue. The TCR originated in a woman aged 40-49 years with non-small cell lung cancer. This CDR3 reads CTSSSLGRDTEPFF. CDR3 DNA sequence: TGTACCAGCAGCAGCCTGGGACGGGATACTGAACCTTTCTTT.